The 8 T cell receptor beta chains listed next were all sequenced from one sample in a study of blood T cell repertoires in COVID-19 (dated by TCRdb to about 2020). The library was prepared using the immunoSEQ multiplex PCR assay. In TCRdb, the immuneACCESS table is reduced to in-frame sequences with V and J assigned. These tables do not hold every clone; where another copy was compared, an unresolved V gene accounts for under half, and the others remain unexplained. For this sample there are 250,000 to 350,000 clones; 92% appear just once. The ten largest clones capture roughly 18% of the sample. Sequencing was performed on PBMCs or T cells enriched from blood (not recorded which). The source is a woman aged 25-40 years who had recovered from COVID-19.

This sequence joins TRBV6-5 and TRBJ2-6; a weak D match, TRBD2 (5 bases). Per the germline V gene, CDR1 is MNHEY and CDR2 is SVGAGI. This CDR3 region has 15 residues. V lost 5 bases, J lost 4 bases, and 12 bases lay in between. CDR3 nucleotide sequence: TGTGCCAGCAGTACCTCCGGGGTGGGGGCCAACGTCCTGACTTTC. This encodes CASSTSGVGANVLTF.

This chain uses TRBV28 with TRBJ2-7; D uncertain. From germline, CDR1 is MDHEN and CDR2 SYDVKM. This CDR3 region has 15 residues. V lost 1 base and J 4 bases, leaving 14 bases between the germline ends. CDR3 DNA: TGTGCCAGCAGTTTATTGGGCCCCAGAAGGTACGAGCAGTACTTC. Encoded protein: CASSLLGPRRYEQYF.

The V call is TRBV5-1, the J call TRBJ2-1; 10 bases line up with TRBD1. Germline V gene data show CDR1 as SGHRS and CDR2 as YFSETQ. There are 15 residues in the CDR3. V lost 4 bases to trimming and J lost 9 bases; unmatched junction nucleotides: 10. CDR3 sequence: CASSSGTGVNIEQFF. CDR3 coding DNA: TGCGCCAGCAGCAGCGGGACAGGGGTAAATATTGAGCAGTTCTTC.

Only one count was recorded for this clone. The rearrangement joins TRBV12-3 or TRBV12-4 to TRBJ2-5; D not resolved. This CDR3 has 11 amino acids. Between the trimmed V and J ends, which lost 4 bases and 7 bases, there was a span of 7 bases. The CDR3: CASSSQWTQYF. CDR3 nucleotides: TGTGCCAGCAGTTCCCAGTGGACCCAGTACTTC.

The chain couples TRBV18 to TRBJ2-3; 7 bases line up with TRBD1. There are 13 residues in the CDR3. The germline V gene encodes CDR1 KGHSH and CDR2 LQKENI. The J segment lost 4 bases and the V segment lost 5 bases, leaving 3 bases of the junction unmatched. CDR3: CASSTGEADTQYF. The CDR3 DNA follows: TGTGCCAGCTCAACAGGGGAAGCAGATACGCAGTATTTT.

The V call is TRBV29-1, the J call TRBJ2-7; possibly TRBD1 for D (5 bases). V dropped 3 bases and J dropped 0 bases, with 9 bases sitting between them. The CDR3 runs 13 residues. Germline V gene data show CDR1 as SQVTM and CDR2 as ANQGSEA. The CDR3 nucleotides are TGCAGCGTTGAGTGGGGCGTCTCCTACGAGCAGTACTTC. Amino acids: CSVEWGVSYEQYF.

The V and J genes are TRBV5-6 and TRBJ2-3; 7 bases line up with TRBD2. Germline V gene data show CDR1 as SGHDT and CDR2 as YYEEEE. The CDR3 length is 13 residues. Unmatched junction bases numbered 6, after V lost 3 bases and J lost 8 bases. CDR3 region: CASSYSGARTQYF. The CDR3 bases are TGTGCCAGCAGCTACAGCGGGGCCCGTACGCAGTATTTT.

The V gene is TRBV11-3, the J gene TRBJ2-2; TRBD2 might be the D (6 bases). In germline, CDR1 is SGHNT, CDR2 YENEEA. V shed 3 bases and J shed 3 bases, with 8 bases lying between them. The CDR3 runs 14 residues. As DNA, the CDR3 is TGTGCCAGCAGCTTCAGGGAGGACACCGGGGAGCTGTTTTTT. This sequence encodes CASSFREDTGELFF.